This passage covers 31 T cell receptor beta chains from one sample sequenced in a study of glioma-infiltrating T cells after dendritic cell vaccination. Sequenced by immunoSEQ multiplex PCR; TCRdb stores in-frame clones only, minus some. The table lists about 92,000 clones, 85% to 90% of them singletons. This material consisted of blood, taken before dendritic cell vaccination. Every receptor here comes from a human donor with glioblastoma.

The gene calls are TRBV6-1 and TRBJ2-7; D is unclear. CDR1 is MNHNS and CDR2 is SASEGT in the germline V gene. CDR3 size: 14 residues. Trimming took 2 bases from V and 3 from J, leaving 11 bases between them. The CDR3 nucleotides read TGTGCCAGCAGTGAAACAGTCTTGGTCTACGAGCAGTACTTC. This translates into CASSETVLVYEQYF.

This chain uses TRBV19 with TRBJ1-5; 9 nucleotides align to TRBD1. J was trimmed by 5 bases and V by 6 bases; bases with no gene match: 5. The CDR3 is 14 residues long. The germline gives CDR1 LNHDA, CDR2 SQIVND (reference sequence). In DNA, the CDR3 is TGTGCCAGTAGACAGGGGGCGCCGGATCAGCCCCAGCATTTT. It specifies CASRQGAPDQPQHF.

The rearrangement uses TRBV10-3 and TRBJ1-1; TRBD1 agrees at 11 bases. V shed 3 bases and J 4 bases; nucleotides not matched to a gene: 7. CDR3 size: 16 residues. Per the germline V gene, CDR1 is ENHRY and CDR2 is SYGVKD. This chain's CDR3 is CAISDIAGQGGTEAFF. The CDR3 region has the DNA TGTGCCATCAGTGATATAGCGGGACAGGGGGGCACTGAAGCTTTCTTT.

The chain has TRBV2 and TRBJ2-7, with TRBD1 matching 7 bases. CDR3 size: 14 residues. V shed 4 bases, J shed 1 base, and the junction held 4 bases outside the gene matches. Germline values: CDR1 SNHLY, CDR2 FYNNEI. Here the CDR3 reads CASSADRLSYEQYF. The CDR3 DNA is TGTGCCAGCAGTGCGGACAGGTTATCCTACGAGCAGTACTTC.

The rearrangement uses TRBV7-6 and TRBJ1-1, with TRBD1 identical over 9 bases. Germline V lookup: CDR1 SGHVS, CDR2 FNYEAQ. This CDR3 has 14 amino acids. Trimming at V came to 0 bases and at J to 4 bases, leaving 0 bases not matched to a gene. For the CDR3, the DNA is TGTGCCAGCAGCTTAGCGACAGGGGGCACTGAAGCTTTCTTT. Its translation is CASSLATGGTEAFF. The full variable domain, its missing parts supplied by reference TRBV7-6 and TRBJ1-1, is GAGVSQSPRYKVTKRGQDVALRCDPISGHVSLYWYRQALGQGPEFLTYFNYEAQQDKSGLPNDRFSAERPEGSISTLTIQRTEQRDSAMYRCASSLATGGTEAFFGQGTRLTVV.

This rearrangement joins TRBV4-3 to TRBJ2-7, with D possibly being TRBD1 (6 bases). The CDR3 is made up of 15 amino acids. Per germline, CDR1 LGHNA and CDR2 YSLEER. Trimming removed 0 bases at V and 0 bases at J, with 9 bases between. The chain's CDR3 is CASSQEGDNSYEQYF. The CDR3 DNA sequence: TGCGCCAGCAGCCAAGAGGGGGACAACTCCTACGAGCAGTACTTC.

CDR3 DNA sequence: TGTGCCAGCAGGAGCGGGACAGGGCTGCACCAAGAGACCCAGTACTTC. Encoded protein: CASRSGTGLHQETQYF. V usage is TRBV5-6 and J usage is TRBJ2-5; 9 positions match TRBD1. Germline-derived CDR1 and CDR2 are SGHDT and YYEEEE. The CDR3 totals 16 residues. V lost 5 bases to trimming and J lost 0 bases; unmatched junction nucleotides: 8.

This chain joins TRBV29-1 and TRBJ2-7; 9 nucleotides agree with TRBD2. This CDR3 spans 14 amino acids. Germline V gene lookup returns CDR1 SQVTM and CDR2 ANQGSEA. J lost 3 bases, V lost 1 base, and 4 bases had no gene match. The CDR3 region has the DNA TGCAGCGTTGAAGGGCTAGCGGGGAGCTACGAGCAGTACTTC. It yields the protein CSVEGLAGSYEQYF.

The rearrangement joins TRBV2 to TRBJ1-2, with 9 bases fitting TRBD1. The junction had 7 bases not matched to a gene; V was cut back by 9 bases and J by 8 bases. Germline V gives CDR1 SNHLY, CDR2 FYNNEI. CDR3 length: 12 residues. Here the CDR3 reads CASLDRGGGYTF. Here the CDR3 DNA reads TGTGCCAGTTTGGACAGGGGAGGAGGCTACACCTTC.

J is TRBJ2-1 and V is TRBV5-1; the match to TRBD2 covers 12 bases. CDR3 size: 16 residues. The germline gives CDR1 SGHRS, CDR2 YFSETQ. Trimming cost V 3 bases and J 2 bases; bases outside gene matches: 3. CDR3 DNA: TGCGCCAGCAGCTCCTCTAGCGGGGGGGCCTACAATGAGCAGTTCTTC. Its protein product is CASSSSSGGAYNEQFF.

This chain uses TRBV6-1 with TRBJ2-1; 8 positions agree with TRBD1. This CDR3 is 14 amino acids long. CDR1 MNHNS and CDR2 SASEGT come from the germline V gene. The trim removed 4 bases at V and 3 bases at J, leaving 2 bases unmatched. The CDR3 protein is CASSVTGVYNEQFF. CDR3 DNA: TGTGCCAGCAGTGTGACAGGGGTCTACAATGAGCAGTTCTTC.

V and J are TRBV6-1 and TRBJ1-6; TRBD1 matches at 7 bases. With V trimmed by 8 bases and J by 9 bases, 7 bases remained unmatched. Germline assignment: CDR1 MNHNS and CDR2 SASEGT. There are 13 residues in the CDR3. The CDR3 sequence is CASRQGLGSPLHF. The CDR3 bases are TGTGCCAGCCGACAGGGACTCGGTTCACCCCTCCACTTT.

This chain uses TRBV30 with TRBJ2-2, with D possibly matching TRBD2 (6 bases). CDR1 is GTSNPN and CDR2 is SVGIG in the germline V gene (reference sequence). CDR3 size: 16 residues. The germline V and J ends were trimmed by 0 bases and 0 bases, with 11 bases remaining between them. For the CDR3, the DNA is TGTGCCTGGAGTGTATTAGCGGCTACGAACACCGGGGAGCTGTTTTTT. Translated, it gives CAWSVLAATNTGELFF. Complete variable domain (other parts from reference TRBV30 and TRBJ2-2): SQTIHQWPATLVQPVGSPLSLECTVEGTSNPNLYWYRQAAGRGLQLLFYSVGIGQISSEVPQNLSASRPQDRQFILSSKKLLLSDSGFYLCAWSVLAATNTGELFFGEGSRLTVL.

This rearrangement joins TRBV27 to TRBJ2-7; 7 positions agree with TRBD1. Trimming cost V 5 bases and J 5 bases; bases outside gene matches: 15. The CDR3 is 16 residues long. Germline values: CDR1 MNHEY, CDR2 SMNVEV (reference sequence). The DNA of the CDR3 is TGTGCCAGCAGTCCCACAGGGGCTCAAATGTCAGACGAGCAGTACTTC. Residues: CASSPTGAQMSDEQYF.

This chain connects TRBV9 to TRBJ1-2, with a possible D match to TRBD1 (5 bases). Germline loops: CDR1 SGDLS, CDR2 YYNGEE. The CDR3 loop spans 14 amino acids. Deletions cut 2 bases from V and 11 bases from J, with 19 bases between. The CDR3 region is CASSVPLPTEKYTF. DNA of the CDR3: TGTGCCAGCAGCGTTCCCCTCCCGACAGAAAAGTACACCTTC.

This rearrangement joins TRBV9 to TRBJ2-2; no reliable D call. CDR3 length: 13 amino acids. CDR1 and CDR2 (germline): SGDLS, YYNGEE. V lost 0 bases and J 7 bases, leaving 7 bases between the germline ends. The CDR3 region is CASSVGWSGELFF. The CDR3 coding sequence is TGTGCCAGCAGCGTAGGGTGGAGCGGGGAGCTGTTTTTT.

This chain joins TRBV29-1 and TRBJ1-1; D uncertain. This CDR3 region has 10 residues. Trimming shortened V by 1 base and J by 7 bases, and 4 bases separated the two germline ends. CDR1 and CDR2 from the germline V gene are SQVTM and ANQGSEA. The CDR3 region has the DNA TGCAGCGTTGAAGTCAATGAAGCTTTCTTT. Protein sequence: CSVEVNEAFF.

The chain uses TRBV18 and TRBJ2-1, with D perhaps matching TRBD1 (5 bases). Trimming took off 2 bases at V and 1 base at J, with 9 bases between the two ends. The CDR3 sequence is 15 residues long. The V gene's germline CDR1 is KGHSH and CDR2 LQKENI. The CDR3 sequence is CASSPGAVSYNEQFF. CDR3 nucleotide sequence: TGTGCCAGCTCACCAGGGGCGGTTTCCTACAATGAGCAGTTCTTC.

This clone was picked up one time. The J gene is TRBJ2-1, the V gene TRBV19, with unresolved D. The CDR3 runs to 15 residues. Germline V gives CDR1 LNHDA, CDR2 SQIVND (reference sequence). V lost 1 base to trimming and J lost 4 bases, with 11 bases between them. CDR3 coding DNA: TGTGCCAGTAGTATAGGGCAGGTGCCATACAATGAGCAGTTCTTC. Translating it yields CASSIGQVPYNEQFF.

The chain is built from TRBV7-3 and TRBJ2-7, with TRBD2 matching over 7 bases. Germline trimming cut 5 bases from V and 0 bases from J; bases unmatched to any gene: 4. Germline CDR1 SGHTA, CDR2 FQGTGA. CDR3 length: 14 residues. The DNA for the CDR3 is TGTGCCAGCAGCCCTGGCGGGAGCTCCTACGAGCAGTACTTC. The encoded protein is CASSPGGSSYEQYF. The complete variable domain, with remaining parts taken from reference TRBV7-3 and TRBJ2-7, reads GAGVSQTPSNKVTEKGKYVELRCDPISGHTALYWYRQSLGQGPEFLIYFQGTGAADDSGLPNDRFFAVRPEGSVSTLKIQRTERGDSAVYLCASSPGGSSYEQYFGPGTRLTVT.

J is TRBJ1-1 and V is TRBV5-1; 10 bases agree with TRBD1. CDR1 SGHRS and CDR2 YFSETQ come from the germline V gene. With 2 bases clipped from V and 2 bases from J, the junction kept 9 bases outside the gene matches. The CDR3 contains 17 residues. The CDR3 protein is CASSLRDRGIINTEAFF. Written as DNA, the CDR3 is TGCGCCAGCAGCTTACGGGACAGGGGAATTATTAACACTGAAGCTTTCTTT.

CDR3 protein: CASSGKDSQETQYF. In DNA form, the CDR3 reads TGTGCCAGCAGCGGAAAGGACAGCCAAGAGACCCAGTACTTC. The chain uses TRBV9 and TRBJ2-5, with D possibly matching TRBD1 (6 bases). The V gene's germline CDR1 is SGDLS and CDR2 YYNGEE. Trimming took off 3 bases at V and 1 base at J, with 10 bases between the two ends. The CDR3 covers 14 residues.

The CDR3 spells CAWSFAPNTGELFF. In DNA form, the CDR3 reads TGTGCCTGGAGTTTTGCGCCGAACACCGGGGAGCTGTTTTTT. The rearrangement joins TRBV30 to TRBJ2-2, with unresolved D. V shed 2 bases and J shed 0 bases, with 7 bases lying between them. CDR1 and CDR2 (germline): GTSNPN, SVGIG (reference sequence). CDR3 length equals 14 residues.

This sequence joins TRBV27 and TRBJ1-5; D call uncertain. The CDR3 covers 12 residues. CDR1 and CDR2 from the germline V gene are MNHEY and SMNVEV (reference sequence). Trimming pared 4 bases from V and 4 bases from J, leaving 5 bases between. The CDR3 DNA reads TGTGCCAGCAGTTCCGGGAATCAGCCCCAGCATTTT. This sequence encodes CASSSGNQPQHF.

CDR3 DNA: TGTGCCAGCAGCTTAACGCGGGACAGGGGATCCTACGAGCAGTACTTC. Translating it yields CASSLTRDRGSYEQYF. V and J are TRBV7-3 and TRBJ2-7, with 10 bases matching TRBD1. This CDR3 spans 16 amino acids. The V gene's germline CDR1 is SGHTA and CDR2 FQGTGA. The junction had 3 bases not matched to a gene; V was cut back by 0 bases and J by 1 base.

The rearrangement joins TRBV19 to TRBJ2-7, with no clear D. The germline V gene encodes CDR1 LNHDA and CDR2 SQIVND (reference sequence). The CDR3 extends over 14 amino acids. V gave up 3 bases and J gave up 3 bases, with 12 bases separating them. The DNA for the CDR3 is TGTGCCAGTAGTATTACCGGTAGGAGCTACGAGCAGTACTTC. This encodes CASSITGRSYEQYF.

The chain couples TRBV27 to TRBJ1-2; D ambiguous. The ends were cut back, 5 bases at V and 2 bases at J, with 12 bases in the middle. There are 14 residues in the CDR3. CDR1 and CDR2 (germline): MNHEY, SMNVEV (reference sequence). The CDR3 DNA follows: TGTGCCAGCAGTCTTATTGCGGGAAACTATGGCTACACCTTC. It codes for CASSLIAGNYGYTF.

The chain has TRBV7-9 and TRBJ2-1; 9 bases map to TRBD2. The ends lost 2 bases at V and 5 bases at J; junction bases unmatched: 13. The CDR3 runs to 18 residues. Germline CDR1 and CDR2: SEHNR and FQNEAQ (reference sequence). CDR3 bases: TGTGCCAGCAGCTTACGGGGTGCGCGGGAGGGCCCAAACAATGAGCAGTTCTTC. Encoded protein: CASSLRGAREGPNNEQFF.

The CDR3 region has the DNA TGTGCCAGCAGACAGAACACCGGGGAGCTGTTTTTT. Its protein product is CASRQNTGELFF. The chain couples TRBV7-8 to TRBJ2-2; D is unclear. Germline CDR1 is SGHVS and CDR2 is FQNEAQ. V was shortened by 6 bases and J by 1 base, with 3 bases between the two germline ends. This CDR3 has 12 amino acids.

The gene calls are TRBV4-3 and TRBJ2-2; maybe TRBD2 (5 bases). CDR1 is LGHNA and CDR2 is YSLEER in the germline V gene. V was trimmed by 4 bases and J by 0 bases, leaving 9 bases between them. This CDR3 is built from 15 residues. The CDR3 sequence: CASSPDSSNTGELFF. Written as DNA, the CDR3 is TGCGCCAGCAGCCCGGACTCATCGAACACCGGGGAGCTGTTTTTT.

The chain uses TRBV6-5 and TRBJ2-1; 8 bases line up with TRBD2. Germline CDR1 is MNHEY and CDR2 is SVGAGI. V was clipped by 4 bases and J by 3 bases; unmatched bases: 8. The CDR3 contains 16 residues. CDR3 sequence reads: CASSFSRGDGYNEQFF. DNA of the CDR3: TGTGCCAGCAGTTTTTCGCGGGGGGACGGCTACAATGAGCAGTTCTTC.